Following are 4 T cell receptor beta chains from one sample sequenced in a study of shared clonotypes between healthy human individuals (dated by TCRdb to between 2020 and 2021). Receptors were amplified or captured by the immunoSEQ multiplex PCR assay. Sourced from immuneACCESS, this table was stored by TCRdb with only in-frame sequences that have V and J called. A share of the clones is absent; for the studies checked, an unresolved V gene accounts for under half, and the remainder has no known explanation. This sample has about half a million clones in its table, and around 79% of those were observed once. The ten largest clones represent around 14% of the sample. The specimen was PBMCs. The source of these receptors is a woman aged 40 to 55 in good health. Some clones in this sample may be carry-over from other donors' samples.

The rearrangement links TRBV5-4 to TRBJ2-1; tentative D call: TRBD2 (6 bases). This CDR3 has 13 amino acids. The germline V gene has CDR1 SGHNT and CDR2 YYREEE (reference sequence). Trimming cost V 0 bases and J 9 bases, with 10 bases left between them. The DNA for the CDR3 is TGTGCCAGCAGCTTGGCGGGAGCCGGTGAGCAGTTCTTC. This translates into CASSLAGAGEQFF.

This clone was counted between two and nine times. The rearrangement uses TRBV7-2 and TRBJ1-1; no definite D call. This CDR3 spans 14 amino acids. The germline V gene has CDR1 SGHTA and CDR2 FQGNSA. The V end was cut by 5 bases, the J end by 4 bases, with 14 bases between. DNA of the CDR3: TGTGCCAGCAGCCGGGTCCTGCGGGCCACTGAAGCTTTCTTT. This gives the protein CASSRVLRATEAFF.

Worth noting for this clone: A far larger clone is off by one base, so a read error is likely. This chain connects TRBV30 to TRBJ1-1; unclear D gene. Trimming left V 5 bases short and J 5 bases short, with 18 bases between. This CDR3 has 14 residues. In germline, CDR1 is GTSNPN, CDR2 SVGIG (reference sequence). In DNA form, the CDR3 reads TGTGCCTGGTCCGAACCCAGGTTCGCGACTGAAGCTTTCTTT. It is translated as CAWSEPRFATEAFF.

This clone occurred a few times. The chain employs TRBV30 and TRBJ1-5; possibly TRBD1 for D (5 bases). The CDR3 length is 13 residues. The germline V and J ends were trimmed by 1 base and 7 bases, with 11 bases remaining between them. Looked up from germline, CDR1 is GTSNPN and CDR2 is SVGIG (reference sequence). CDR3 DNA: TGTGCCTGGAGTGGGGGCCTCGGCCAGCCCCAGCATTTT. It specifies CAWSGGLGQPQHF.